Listed below are T cell receptor beta chains from one sample, sequenced in a study of blood T cell repertoires in COVID-19. The assay was immunoSEQ multiplex PCR, and TCRdb's table has in-frame clones only and misses some. The table includes nearly 250,000 clones, about 83% detected once. The sequenced sample was PBMCs or T cells enriched from blood (not recorded which). These receptors originate from a woman aged 50 to 65 who had recovered from COVID-19. CDR3s include the opening cysteine and the closing phenylalanine or tryptophan. Fields, in order: V gene, clone size, D gene, J gene, CDR3 protein, CDR3 DNA. D genes are given only for firm matches. Rows may omit the clone size; those that give it use once, few, many or a size class.

v_gene: TRBV7-2; abundance: NA; d_gene: TRBD2; j_gene: TRBJ2-7; CDR3aa: CASSSPGLAGVHEQYF; CDR3nt: TGTGCCAGCAGCTCTCCGGGACTAGCGGGAGTCCACGAGCAGTACTTC
v_gene: TRBV20-1; abundance: NA; d_gene: NA; j_gene: TRBJ2-1; CDR3aa: CSAGARYEQFF; CDR3nt: TGCAGTGCTGGCGCTAGGTACGAGCAGTTCTTC
v_gene: TRBV18; abundance: NA; d_gene: TRBD1; j_gene: TRBJ2-6; CDR3aa: CASFSGTAGANVLTF; CDR3nt: TGTGCCAGCTTCTCCGGGACAGCAGGGGCCAACGTCCTGACTTTC
v_gene: TRBV6-5; abundance: NA; d_gene: TRBD1; j_gene: TRBJ2-7; CDR3aa: CASGQGAGEQYF; CDR3nt: TGTGCCAGTGGACAGGGGGCGGGGGAGCAGTACTTC
v_gene: TRBV13; abundance: NA; d_gene: NA; j_gene: TRBJ1-2; CDR3aa: CASSLRDEASGYTF; CDR3nt: TGTGCCAGCAGCTTGCGGGACGAGGCGTCTGGCTACACCTTC
v_gene: TRBV27; abundance: NA; d_gene: NA; j_gene: TRBJ2-1; CDR3aa: CASSSLSYNEQFF; CDR3nt: TGTGCCAGCAGTTCCCTTTCCTACAATGAGCAGTTCTTC
v_gene: TRBV2; abundance: NA; d_gene: NA; j_gene: TRBJ1-2; CDR3aa: CASSELTGMENGYTF; CDR3nt: TGTGCCAGCAGTGAACTAACGGGAATGGAGAATGGCTACACCTTC
v_gene: TRBV2; abundance: NA; d_gene: NA; j_gene: TRBJ1-1; CDR3aa: CASSGEVNTEAFF; CDR3nt: TGTGCCAGCAGTGGTGAGGTGAACACTGAAGCTTTCTTT
v_gene: TRBV24-1; abundance: NA; d_gene: TRBD2; j_gene: TRBJ2-3; CDR3aa: CATSDPGTSGGAADTQYF; CDR3nt: TGTGCCACCAGTGACCCCGGGACTAGCGGGGGGGCTGCGGATACGCAGTATTTT
v_gene: TRBV5-1; abundance: NA; d_gene: TRBD2; j_gene: TRBJ2-7; CDR3aa: CASSPLAGTHEQYF; CDR3nt: TGCGCCAGCAGCCCCCTAGCGGGAACCCACGAGCAGTACTTC
v_gene: TRBV11-2; abundance: NA; d_gene: TRBD1; j_gene: TRBJ1-4; CDR3aa: CASSSDRGHEKLFF; CDR3nt: TGTGCCAGCAGCTCCGACAGGGGGCATGAAAAACTGTTTTTT
v_gene: TRBV7-2; abundance: NA; d_gene: NA; j_gene: TRBJ2-1; CDR3aa: CASSVIYNEQFF; CDR3nt: TGTGCCAGCAGCGTAATCTACAATGAGCAGTTCTTC
v_gene: TRBV4-1; abundance: NA; d_gene: NA; j_gene: TRBJ1-1; CDR3aa: CASSQAPGTEAFF; CDR3nt: TGCGCCAGCAGCCAAGCCCCCGGCACTGAAGCTTTCTTT
v_gene: TRBV4-3; abundance: NA; d_gene: NA; j_gene: TRBJ2-5; CDR3aa: CASSQDRPTGLPETQYF; CDR3nt: TGCGCCAGCAGCCAAGATCGACCAACAGGGTTACCAGAGACCCAGTACTTC
v_gene: TRBV24-1; abundance: once; d_gene: TRBD1; j_gene: TRBJ2-5; CDR3aa: CATSEGTGLGTQYF; CDR3nt: TGTGCCACCAGTGAGGGGACAGGACTTGGGACCCAGTACTTC
v_gene: TRBV7-9; abundance: NA; d_gene: NA; j_gene: TRBJ1-1; CDR3aa: CASSSREGTEAFF; CDR3nt: TGTGCCAGCTCCAGCAGGGAGGGGACTGAAGCTTTCTTT
v_gene: TRBV5-4; abundance: NA; d_gene: NA; j_gene: TRBJ1-3; CDR3aa: CASSKGGGSGNTIYF; CDR3nt: TGTGCCAGCAGTAAAGGCGGAGGCTCTGGAAACACCATATATTTT
v_gene: TRBV11-2; abundance: NA; d_gene: TRBD1; j_gene: TRBJ1-1; CDR3aa: CASSWDRNTEAFF; CDR3nt: TGTGCCAGCAGTTGGGACAGGAACACTGAAGCTTTCTTT
v_gene: TRBV29-1; abundance: NA; d_gene: TRBD1; j_gene: TRBJ2-7; CDR3aa: CSVALVMRGQGANLGYEQYF; CDR3nt: TGCAGCGTTGCCCTGGTTATGAGGGGACAGGGGGCTAATTTGGGCTACGAGCAGTACTTC
v_gene: TRBV6-2/TRBV6-3; abundance: NA; d_gene: NA; j_gene: TRBJ1-5; CDR3aa: CASSYPRTGSEQPQHF; CDR3nt: TGTGCCAGCAGTTACCCGAGAACAGGGTCGGAGCAGCCCCAGCATTTT
v_gene: TRBV19; abundance: once; d_gene: NA; j_gene: TRBJ2-4; CDR3aa: CASSITNIQYF; CDR3nt: TGTGCCAGTAGTATAACTAACATTCAGTACTTC
v_gene: TRBV18; abundance: once; d_gene: NA; j_gene: TRBJ2-3; CDR3aa: CASSPQDTQYF; CDR3nt: TGTGCCAGCTCACCTCAGGATACGCAGTATTTT
v_gene: TRBV29-1; abundance: NA; d_gene: NA; j_gene: TRBJ1-1; CDR3aa: CSVAISGNTEAFF; CDR3nt: TGCAGCGTTGCGATTTCAGGGAACACTGAAGCTTTCTTT
v_gene: TRBV29-1; abundance: NA; d_gene: NA; j_gene: TRBJ1-2; CDR3aa: CSVRTGNYGYTF; CDR3nt: TGCAGCGTGCGGACGGGGAACTATGGCTACACCTTC
v_gene: TRBV2; abundance: NA; d_gene: TRBD1; j_gene: TRBJ1-5; CDR3aa: CASSPDRDQPQHF; CDR3nt: TGTGCCAGCAGTCCTGACAGGGACCAGCCCCAGCATTTT
v_gene: TRBV19; abundance: NA; d_gene: NA; j_gene: TRBJ2-7; CDR3aa: CASSIPMRQEEQYF; CDR3nt: TGTGCCAGTAGTATCCCAATGCGCCAGGAAGAGCAGTACTTC
v_gene: TRBV28; abundance: once; d_gene: TRBD2; j_gene: TRBJ2-7; CDR3aa: CASSGAAGEVYEQYF; CDR3nt: TGTGCCAGCAGCGGGGCAGCGGGAGAAGTCTACGAGCAGTACTTC
v_gene: TRBV27; abundance: NA; d_gene: TRBD1; j_gene: TRBJ2-1; CDR3aa: CASSFRFEGAEQFF; CDR3nt: TGTGCCAGCAGTTTCCGTTTTGAGGGGGCTGAGCAGTTCTTC
v_gene: TRBV9; abundance: NA; d_gene: TRBD2; j_gene: TRBJ2-1; CDR3aa: CASSVGLAGTNEQFF; CDR3nt: TGTGCCAGCAGCGTAGGACTAGCGGGGACCAATGAGCAGTTCTTC